This T cell receptor beta chain was captured in a study of cytomegalovirus exposure and HLA in healthy donors. Germline CDR1 and CDR2: DFQATT and SNEGSKA (reference sequence). The CDR3 contains 11 residues. The V and J ends lost 7 bases and 4 bases respectively, with 10 bases between them. General study results and limits: Most TCR sequences were uncommon, yet certain public TCRs appeared in many donors. What TCR beta sequences reportedly achieved was accurate prediction of HLA-A and HLA-B alleles in most subjects.

Amplification used 60 Vbeta primers and 13 Jbeta primers. The assay was immunoSEQ multiplex PCR, and TCRdb's table has in-frame clones only and misses some. The specimen's table records more than 140,000 clones. Comments on this clone: Its antigen is as yet unknown.

The clonotype originates from a woman between 18 and 30 years old in good health and CMV-seronegative. The sample consisted of PBMCs. The chain combines TRBV20-1 with TRBJ1-1; D unclear. The CDR3 protein is CSVPGRTEAFF. In nucleotides, the CDR3 is TGCAGTGTGCCGGGTCGCACTGAAGCTTTCTTT.